This note documents a single T cell receptor (beta chain) sequence. This receptor's antigen is unknown. Nothing much larger sits one base from this clone, and base qualities are not available. These data are taken from a study of blood T cell repertoires in COVID-19 (TCRdb year 2020). The study in broad terms: Samples from collaborators originated in the United States, Italy and Spain and spanned both the acute and convalescent phases of COVID-19. The repertoires were released in a freely available public database meant as a resource for research on the immune response to SARS-CoV-2. Deeply sampled blood TCRbeta repertoires from subjects exposed to, actively infected with, or recovered from COVID-19 were included in the dataset. Where HLA class I and class II types were available, the types were taken from metadata supplied by the sample provider, not from assay-based typing. Samples were obtained from the ongoing ImmuneRACE study (first 160 participants) and from about 1,300 subjects provided by 6 global collaborators. A de-identified subject ID, COVID-19 status, age in years and sex were almost always included in the sample metadata. The prospective study material was composed of cDNA or gDNA derived from T cells, B-cell-depleted T cells, or PBMCs.

TCRbeta CDR3 regions were amplified from genomic DNA by means of the immunoSEQ Assay, a bias-controlled multiplex PCR. The study's own analysis went as follows. The number of nucleated cells in each sample was estimated by amplification of reference gene primers within the assay. To quantify the absolute abundance of each unique TCRbeta CDR3 rearrangement, sequence reads were collapsed and filtered. For each sample, productive Simpson clonality was calculated as the square root of Simpson's diversity index over productive rearrangements. This immuneACCESS table, as held by TCRdb, lists in-frame sequences with V and J called but not all clones. Of the missing ones, under half trace to an unresolved V gene in checked studies; the others have no known cause. V and J calls and clone size follow that table, whereas D and trimming were derived from the DNA. The sample table contains under 250,000 clones; only one count was recorded for approximately 82% of them. Clones ranked in the top ten supply approximately 7.4% of the sample.

Results and caveats for the whole study, not just this receptor: Clinical and demographic metadata were provided uncurated, with the amount varying by source and participant.

Each collaborating institution followed its own protocols to collect whole blood in K2EDTA tubes. Collaborator samples were shipped for TCRbeta analysis as frozen whole blood, isolated PBMCs, or DNA extracted from either sample type. The sequence came from a woman aged 45 to 65 with acute or convalescent COVID-19. Sequencing used peripheral blood.

The DNA is as follows: TGTGCCAGCAGTCGGACAGCTTATAATTCACCCCTCCACTTT. Translated, this is CASSRTAYNSPLHF. The receptor chain draws on TRBV28 and TRBJ1-6; possibly the D gene is TRBD1, per 6 matching bases. V is cut by 5 bases and J by 4 bases, and the space between the germline ends is 9 bases. CDR1 and CDR2 (MDHEN, SYDVKM) derive from the germline V gene. The CDR3 covers 14 residues, taking in both the cysteine and the phenylalanine. Only the CDR3 part of the read is kept: 42 bases, read in frame from the first base.